The clone carrying this T cell receptor (beta chain) was counted many times. Its antigen is not known. The data belong to a study of CD8 T cells in ankylosing spondylitis. General study results and limits: A motif of roughly 8 highly homologous TCR beta variants was seen as apparently characteristic of ankylosing spondylitis blood.

Scientists made TCR beta libraries using quantitative 5'-RACE with molecular barcodes. TCRdb re-analysed the 5' RACE reads in MiXCR, keeping a single row per CDR3 protein. The sample lists fewer than 200,000 distinct CDR3 sequences, 15% to 20% occurring once. Germline V gene lookup returns CDR1 SNHLY and CDR2 FYNNEI. This CDR3 is 11 amino acids long. V lost 9 bases to trimming and J lost 5 bases, with 10 bases between them. The TCR originated in a male donor aged 5 to 30 with ankylosing spondylitis or in good health (not recorded which). Specimen: blood, either unsorted or a sorted T cell fraction (not recorded which). The genes are TRBV2 and TRBJ2-5; no definite D call. The CDR3 region has the DNA TGTGCCAGGGAAAAAGGGGAGACCCAGTACTTC. Translated: CAREKGETQYF. The variable domain in full, completed from reference TRBV2 and TRBJ2-5, reads EPEVTQTPSHQVTQMGQEVILRCVPISNHLYFYWYRQILGQKVEFLVSFYNNEISEKSEIFDDQFSVERPDGSNFTLKIRSTKLEDSAMYFCAREKGETQYFGPGTRLLVL.